These 10 T cell receptor beta chains were all obtained from the same sample, sequenced in a study of blood T cell repertoires in COVID-19. Some clones are missing from TCRdb's copy, which holds only in-frame ones; the method was immunoSEQ multiplex PCR. This sample carries 45,000 to 60,000 clones, approximately 86% of them seen once, and the ten largest clones take 6.5% to 8%. Sequences were obtained from peripheral blood. These receptors were taken from a human donor with active COVID-19. The donor label of this sample is uncertain.

V usage is TRBV5-1 and J usage is TRBJ1-6; no clear D gene. The V and J ends lost 0 bases and 5 bases respectively, with 9 bases between them. Germline assignment: CDR1 SGHRS and CDR2 YFSETQ. The CDR3 totals 15 residues. The CDR3 spells CASSLDRGNNSPLHF. CDR3 sequence (DNA): TGCGCCAGCAGCTTGGATAGAGGGAATAATTCACCCCTCCACTTT.

This chain's CDR3 is CASSQQGHQNTEAFF. DNA of the CDR3: TGCGCCAGCAGCCAGCAGGGACACCAGAACACTGAAGCTTTCTTT. The chain uses TRBV5-1 and TRBJ1-1, with D tentatively TRBD1 (6 bases). The germline CDR1 and CDR2 sequences are SGHRS and YFSETQ. There are 15 residues in the CDR3. V lost 4 bases to trimming and J lost 1 base, with 14 bases between them. Complete variable domain (other parts from reference TRBV5-1 and TRBJ1-1): KAGVTQTPRYLIKTRGQQVTLSCSPISGHRSVSWYQQTPGQGLQFLFEYFSETQRNKGNFPGRFSGRQFSNSRSEMNVSTLELGDSALYLCASSQQGHQNTEAFFGQGTRLTVV.

This clone was seen a single time. The rearrangement uses TRBV2 and TRBJ1-3; possible D gene TRBD1, 5 bases. This CDR3 contains 14 residues. Germline values: CDR1 SNHLY, CDR2 FYNNEI. Trimming took off 4 bases at V and 0 bases at J, with 7 bases between the two ends. The CDR3 sequence: CASSGTLSGNTIYF. The CDR3 region has the DNA TGTGCCAGCAGTGGGACACTCTCTGGAAACACCATATATTTT.

The chain carries TRBV18 and TRBJ2-7; 11 bases are shared with TRBD2. The ends lost 6 bases at V and 4 bases at J; junction bases unmatched: 8. This CDR3 comprises 15 residues. Germline V gene data show CDR1 as KGHSH and CDR2 as LQKENI. The CDR3 loop is CASSQASGRLYEQYF. The CDR3 DNA sequence: TGTGCCAGCTCCCAAGCTAGCGGGAGGTTGTACGAGCAGTACTTC. Based on the CDR3 plus reference TRBV18 and TRBJ2-7, the full variable domain is NAGVMQNPRHLVRRRGQEARLRCSPMKGHSHVYWYRQLPEEGLKFMVYLQKENIIDESGMPKERFSAEFPKEGPSILRIQQVVRGDSAAYFCASSQASGRLYEQYFGPGTRLTVT.

The gene calls are TRBV14 and TRBJ2-1; 7 positions agree with TRBD2. Trimming at V came to 4 bases and at J to 14 bases, leaving 5 bases not matched to a gene. This CDR3 has 11 residues. Per germline, CDR1 SGHDN and CDR2 FVKESK. The CDR3 sequence is CASSPGGGEFF. The CDR3 DNA is TGTGCCAGCAGCCCTGGGGGAGGGGAGTTCTTC.

The chain combines TRBV6-2 or TRBV6-3 with TRBJ2-7; maybe TRBD2 (6 bases). The germline V gene has CDR1 MNHEY and CDR2 SVGEGT. The CDR3 has 16 amino acids. Trimming cost V 4 bases and J 1 base, with 17 bases left between them. The CDR3 loop is CASSSAPAGSSYEQYF. In nucleotides, the CDR3 is TGTGCCAGCAGTTCCGCTCCCGCGGGGTCTTCCTACGAGCAGTACTTC.

This chain joins TRBV3-1 (or the pseudogene TRBV3-2) and TRBJ1-5; 10 positions match TRBD1. The CDR3 has 15 residues. Germline V gene lookup returns CDR1 LGHDT and CDR2 YNNKEL (reference sequence). The V and J ends lost 4 bases and 4 bases, in that order; junction bases with no gene match: 4. CDR3 in amino acids: CASSLGTGENQPQHF. The CDR3, as DNA: TGTGCCAGCAGCCTTGGGACAGGGGAAAATCAGCCCCAGCATTTT.

The gene calls are TRBV5-1 and TRBJ2-7; 7 bases line up with TRBD1. J gave up 0 bases and V 4 bases, and 7 bases lay outside the gene matches. CDR1 is SGHRS and CDR2 is YFSETQ in the germline V gene. The CDR3 length is 15 residues. CDR3 sequence (DNA): TGCGCCAGCAGCCTGACGGGGACAGTCTCCTACGAGCAGTACTTC. It encodes CASSLTGTVSYEQYF.

This clone showed up just once. The chain couples TRBV9 to TRBJ1-4; no clear D. Trimming cost V 0 bases and J 4 bases, with 10 bases left between them. The length of the CDR3 is 15 residues. Germline values: CDR1 SGDLS, CDR2 YYNGEE. The CDR3 region has the DNA TGTGCCAGCAGCGTAGGAGGTTTTTTTAATGAAAAACTGTTTTTT. It specifies CASSVGGFFNEKLFF.

The V call is TRBV2, the J call TRBJ2-7; 9 bases align to TRBD1. Germline V gene sequence: CDR1 SNHLY, CDR2 FYNNEI. The CDR3 is 13 amino acids. J gave up 6 bases and V 4 bases, and 4 bases lay outside the gene matches. This chain's CDR3 is CASSATGGSEQYF. Written as DNA, the CDR3 is TGTGCCAGCAGTGCAACAGGGGGCTCCGAGCAGTACTTC.